This TCR beta chain appears in the sequencing data of a study of beta chain features in type 1 diabetes. This clone was seen only a few times. Its antigen remains unknown. The ends were cut back, 4 bases at V and 11 bases at J, with 20 bases in the middle. This CDR3 is 13 amino acids long. CDR1 and CDR2 (germline): SQVTM, ANQGSEA. Notes on the study in general: Type 1 diabetes patients had TCRB CDR3s that were shorter (moderately but significantly so) in all four CD4+ subsets.

The entirety of the isolated RNA underwent reverse transcription, so expressed TCRB transcripts were sequenced. The repertoire was sequenced with immunoSEQ multiplex PCR; TCRdb's copy has only in-frame clones and lacks some. The table shows about 52,000 clones, with 42% occurring only once. The TCR originated in a man younger than 45 with type 1 diabetes. The rearrangement uses TRBV29-1 and TRBJ1-1; D is perhaps TRBD1 (6 bases). The sample consisted of Tregs from blood. In DNA form, the CDR3 reads TGCAGCGTTGTGGGGGACAAGAGAGGGTTCGCTTTCTTT. It encodes CSVVGDKRGFAFF.